These 26 T cell receptor beta chains were sequenced from one sample in a study of cytotoxic CD8 clonotypes in ibrutinib-treated CLL. Measured with immunoSEQ multiplex PCR; TCRdb has only the in-frame clones, and not every one. The sample includes about 200,000 clones, over 65% seen only once; the top ten take approximately 6%. The sequencing here drew on PBMCs, taken after 12 months of ibrutinib treatment. The receptors shown here come from a human donor with chronic lymphocytic leukemia.

A single count supports this clone. The chain carries TRBV2 and TRBJ2-5; no clear D. This CDR3 contains 16 residues. Trimming shortened V by 0 bases and J by 1 base, and 12 bases separated the two germline ends. From germline, CDR1 is SNHLY and CDR2 FYNNEI. In DNA form, the CDR3 reads TGTGCCAGCAGTGAAGCTCGAAAGGCCAGCCAAGAGACCCAGTACTTC. Its translation is CASSEARKASQETQYF.

The rearrangement joins TRBV28 to TRBJ1-1; D may be TRBD1 (5 bases). The V gene's germline CDR1 is MDHEN and CDR2 SYDVKM. The CDR3 is made up of 15 amino acids. V shed 3 bases and J shed 8 bases, with 19 bases lying between them. CDR3 in DNA: TGTGCCAGCAGTTTTAGGCGGGGGAGGGCCCCAGAAGCTTTCTTT. Translated, it gives CASSFRRGRAPEAFF.

This clone was seen only once. V usage is TRBV5-1 and J usage is TRBJ2-3; possibly TRBD1 or TRBD2 for D (5 bases each). The CDR3 has 15 amino acids. V was clipped by 0 bases and J by 5 bases, with 13 bases between them. Germline V gene sequence: CDR1 SGHRS, CDR2 YFSETQ. The DNA of the CDR3 is TGCGCCAGCAGCTTGGTTGGGGGTGTAAGAGATACGCAGTATTTT. Protein: CASSLVGGVRDTQYF.

The V call is TRBV7-9, the J call TRBJ1-5; D gene uncertain. V was pared by 4 bases and J by 0 bases, with 4 bases between. CDR3 length: 13 residues. In germline, CDR1 is SEHNR, CDR2 FQNEAQ (reference sequence). In DNA form, the CDR3 reads TGTGCCAGCAGCTCGATTAGCAATCAGCCCCAGCATTTT. Translation gives CASSSISNQPQHF.

A note on this clone: One end of the junction does not line up with germline, which may come from a read error. The chain's CDR3 is CASSLRTGGAYNEQFF. In nucleotides, the CDR3 is TGTGCTAGCAGCTTACGGACAGGGGGCGCCTACAATGAGCAGTTCTTC. The chain links TRBV7-7 to TRBJ2-1, with TRBD1 matching 11 bases. The V gene's germline CDR1 is SSHAT and CDR2 FNYEAQ (reference sequence). The CDR3 is made up of 16 amino acids.

The rearrangement uses TRBV10-2 and TRBJ2-5, with D perhaps TRBD2 (6 bases). Germline CDR1 is WSHSY and CDR2 is SAAADI. The CDR3 length is 14 residues. V dropped 3 bases and J dropped 4 bases, with 12 bases sitting between them. CDR3 residues: CASSDLTSSETQYF. The CDR3 nucleotides read TGCGCCAGCAGTGATCTAACTAGCTCAGAGACCCAGTACTTC.

This rearrangement joins TRBV5-6 to TRBJ2-1; D might be TRBD2 (5 bases). The CDR3 length is 15 residues. Germline V gene sequence: CDR1 SGHDT, CDR2 YYEEEE. V lost 1 base to trimming and J lost 6 bases, with 14 bases between them. The CDR3: CASSLNPSGINEQFF. As DNA, the CDR3 is TGTGCCAGCAGCTTGAACCCCTCCGGGATCAATGAGCAGTTCTTC. Based on the CDR3 plus reference TRBV5-6 and TRBJ2-1, the full variable domain is DAGVTQSPTHLIKTRGQQVTLRCSPKSGHDTVSWYQQALGQGPQFIFQYYEEEERQRGNFPDRFSGHQFPNYSSELNVNALLLGDSALYLCASSLNPSGINEQFFGPGTRLTVL.

The V and J genes are TRBV27 and TRBJ2-6, with 8 bases lining up with TRBD2. Trimming at V came to 5 bases and at J to 0 bases, leaving 9 bases not matched to a gene. CDR1 MNHEY and CDR2 SMNVEV come from the germline V gene (reference sequence). CDR3 length: 18 amino acids. Here the CDR3 reads CASSRLGLAASGANVLTF. Here the CDR3 DNA reads TGTGCCAGCAGTCGCCTAGGACTAGCTGCCTCTGGGGCCAACGTCCTGACTTTC.

The V call is TRBV7-8, the J call TRBJ2-7; D is ambiguous. Per germline, CDR1 SGHVS and CDR2 FQNEAQ. The germline V and J ends were trimmed by 1 base and 0 bases, with 10 bases remaining between them. The CDR3 runs to 15 residues. The CDR3 is CASSLGLASSYEQYF. The CDR3 DNA follows: TGTGCCAGCAGCTTAGGCTTGGCGAGCTCCTACGAGCAGTACTTC.

The rearrangement joins TRBV2 to TRBJ2-3; 7 bases agree with TRBD1. CDR1 SNHLY and CDR2 FYNNEI come from the germline V gene. After removal of 8 bases from V and 4 bases from J, the junction contained 12 bases not matched to a gene. The CDR3 totals 15 residues. The CDR3 DNA follows: TGTGCCAGCTCACGACGGACAGGCGGGCCAGATACGCAGTATTTT. Translation: CASSRRTGGPDTQYF.

There are a few counts of this clone. This chain connects TRBV29-1 to TRBJ1-1, with TRBD1 matching over 8 bases. The J segment lost 4 bases and the V segment lost 6 bases, leaving 7 bases of the junction unmatched. The CDR3 is 13 amino acids. Germline V CDR1 and CDR2: SQVTM, ANQGSEA. The CDR3: CSVRQGSATEAFF. For the CDR3, the DNA is TGCAGCGTCCGACAGGGGTCGGCCACTGAAGCTTTCTTT.

The rearrangement joins TRBV5-6 to TRBJ2-3; 10 nucleotides match TRBD2. Trimming cost V 1 base and J 2 bases; bases outside gene matches: 4. The germline V gene encodes CDR1 SGHDT and CDR2 YYEEEE. The CDR3 length is 16 residues. The chain's CDR3 is CASSLTSGAVTDTQYF. The CDR3, as DNA: TGTGCCAGCAGCTTGACTAGCGGGGCCGTCACAGATACGCAGTATTTT.

The chain uses TRBV6-5 and TRBJ2-4, with D maybe TRBD2 (7 bases). CDR1 MNHEY and CDR2 SVGAGI come from the germline V gene. This CDR3 is built from 14 residues. Between the trimmed V and J ends, which lost 3 bases and 7 bases, there was a span of 13 bases. CDR3 DNA: TGTGCCAGCAGTTATGGGGGGGCAAAGAACATTCAGTACTTC. Translation: CASSYGGAKNIQYF.

The rearrangement uses TRBV7-9 and TRBJ2-2; D remains unclear. This CDR3 is 14 amino acids long. The germline V and J ends were trimmed by 5 bases and 3 bases, with 10 bases remaining between them. The germline V gene has CDR1 SEHNR and CDR2 FQNEAQ (reference sequence). CDR3 residues: CASSLSGYTGELFF. The CDR3, as DNA: TGTGCCAGCAGCCTTAGTGGTTACACCGGGGAGCTGTTTTTT.

The rearrangement uses TRBV5-1 and TRBJ1-1; tentative D call: TRBD1 (5 bases). The ends were cut back, 1 base at V and 1 base at J, with 11 bases in the middle. This CDR3 spans 15 amino acids. CDR1 is SGHRS, CDR2 YFSETQ, per germline. The CDR3 coding sequence is TGCGCCAGCAGCTTGCGCGCGGGGGAGAACACTGAAGCTTTCTTT. Encoded protein: CASSLRAGENTEAFF.

This sequence joins TRBV30 and TRBJ2-6; possibly TRBD1 or TRBD2 for D (5 bases each). The germline CDR1 and CDR2 sequences are GTSNPN and SVGIG (reference sequence). Trimming stripped 2 bases from V and 5 bases from J, with 13 bases between. The CDR3 is 15 amino acids. CDR3 bases: TGTGCCTGGAGTCCGGTAGGGACGTGGGCCAACGTCCTGACTTTC. Protein sequence: CAWSPVGTWANVLTF.

This chain uses TRBV5-1 with TRBJ2-1; 13 nucleotides match TRBD2. V was pared by 4 bases and J by 7 bases, with 11 bases of the junction left unmatched. This CDR3 is 17 amino acids long. From germline, CDR1 is SGHRS and CDR2 YFSETQ. As DNA, the CDR3 is TGCGCCAGCAGCCCGGGACTAGCGGGAAAATCAGGAAATGAGCAGTTCTTC. Its protein is CASSPGLAGKSGNEQFF.

The chain recombines TRBV10-3 with TRBJ1-5, with TRBD1 matching 8 bases. The V gene end was trimmed by 2 bases and the J gene end by 7 bases; junction bases not matched to a gene: 4. Looked up from germline, CDR1 is ENHRY and CDR2 is SYGVKD. The CDR3 has 14 residues. The CDR3 region has the DNA TGTGCCATCAGTGAGCAGGGGGCAGGACAGCCCCAGCATTTT. This sequence encodes CAISEQGAGQPQHF.

The chain links TRBV6-5 to TRBJ1-6; D not resolved. This CDR3 is 14 amino acids long. V was cut by 6 bases and J by 6 bases, with 12 bases left in between. The V gene's germline CDR1 is MNHEY and CDR2 SVGAGI. CDR3 DNA: TGTGCCAGCAGCTACACCGATCTTAATTCACCCCTCCACTTT. This translates into CASSYTDLNSPLHF.

This clone was recorded once. The chain employs TRBV5-5 and TRBJ2-5; 16 bases match TRBD2. Germline trimming cut 4 bases from V and 2 bases from J; bases unmatched to any gene: 2. Germline V CDR1 and CDR2: SGHKS, YYEKEE (reference sequence). This CDR3 has 16 amino acids. As DNA, the CDR3 is TGTGCCAGCAGCCTGGGACTAGCGGGGGGGCAAGAGACCCAGTACTTC. It codes for CASSLGLAGGQETQYF.

V gene TRBV19 combines with J gene TRBJ2-2; TRBD2 is a possible D gene (7 bases). This CDR3 has 16 residues. Trimming removed 3 bases at V and 5 bases at J, with 16 bases between. Per the germline V gene, CDR1 is LNHDA and CDR2 is SQIVND (reference sequence). The CDR3 region is CASSIHPGEGTGELFF. For the CDR3, the DNA is TGTGCCAGTAGTATTCACCCAGGGGAGGGAACCGGGGAGCTGTTTTTT.

This clone was seen many times. V and J are TRBV4-1 and TRBJ2-7, with D tentatively TRBD2 (5 bases). The CDR3 loop spans 13 amino acids. Germline-derived CDR1 and CDR2 are MGHRA and YSYEKL. V shed 1 base and J shed 3 bases, with 7 bases lying between them. The CDR3, as DNA: TGCGCCAGCAGCCAAGTACGGGGCTACGAGCAGTACTTC. It encodes CASSQVRGYEQYF.

The rearrangement links TRBV7-2 to TRBJ2-5; tentatively, D is TRBD1 or TRBD2 (5 bases each). Looked up from germline, CDR1 is SGHTA and CDR2 is FQGNSA. CDR3 length: 16 amino acids. V was shortened by 5 bases and J by 1 base, with 17 bases between the two germline ends. This CDR3 is CASSPGLYRGQETQYF. The CDR3 nucleotides are TGTGCCAGCAGCCCGGGGCTCTATAGAGGCCAAGAGACCCAGTACTTC.

The chain joins TRBV7-2 to TRBJ2-7; D is perhaps TRBD1 or TRBD2 (5 bases each). Trimming cost V 0 bases and J 6 bases, with 9 bases left between them. Germline values: CDR1 SGHTA, CDR2 FQGNSA. The CDR3 runs to 13 residues. CDR3 sequence reads: CASSLAGVGEQYF. The DNA of the CDR3 is TGTGCCAGCAGCTTAGCGGGGGTGGGCGAGCAGTACTTC.

In this sample, this clone turned up once. This chain uses TRBV4-3 with TRBJ2-7; D ambiguous. Trimming removed 1 base at V and 4 bases at J, with 8 bases between. This CDR3 spans 13 amino acids. Germline CDR1 reads LGHNA; CDR2 reads YSLEER. The CDR3 bases are TGCGCCAGCAGCCAAGTTCCAGGTTACGAGCAGTACTTC. This sequence encodes CASSQVPGYEQYF.

This clone was recorded a few times. V gene TRBV9 combines with J gene TRBJ2-5; TRBD1 matches 10 bases. The V and J ends lost 2 bases and 5 bases, in that order; junction bases with no gene match: 6. In germline, CDR1 is SGDLS, CDR2 YYNGEE. The CDR3 spans 15 residues. CDR3 region: CASSVGDRGRETQYF. The CDR3 DNA is TGTGCCAGCAGCGTGGGGGACAGGGGACGGGAGACCCAGTACTTC.